Shown below are 24 T cell receptor beta chains from a single sample sequenced in a study of blood T cells in healthy people across ages. The use of a sample-barcoded 5' primer and a J-beta primer mix characterized a second PCR of 7 to 11 cycles. TCRdb re-derived calls from the 5' RACE reads in MiXCR, one entry per CDR3 protein. Of around 700,000 distinct CDR3 sequences in the sample, 25% were seen once. This sample also belongs to another study, concerning T cells of mothers and their children.

Sequencing was done on a sample of blood. All receptors come from a boy aged 10-17 years in good health.

Regarding this clonotype: Without the conserved terminal phenylalanine or tryptophan, this CDR3 likely stems from a read error. The chain joins TRBV27 to TRBJ1-2, with D unresolved. Germline V gives CDR1 MNHEY, CDR2 SMNVEV (reference sequence). The CDR3 has 13 amino acids. V was pared by 3 bases and J by 1 base, with 6 bases between. The CDR3 bases are TGTGCCAGCAGTTTTGGGGTTAACTATGGCTACACCGTC. Its protein is CASSFGVNYGYTV.

The chain couples TRBV7-8 to TRBJ2-7; no clear D gene. There are 11 residues in the CDR3. Trimming cost V 5 bases and J 6 bases, with 8 bases left between them. Germline V gene data show CDR1 as SGHVS and CDR2 as FQNEAQ. CDR3 in DNA: TGTGCCAGCAGCCCAGCAGCCGAGCAGTACTTC. Translation gives CASSPAAEQYF. Full variable domain (rest looked up from reference TRBV7-8 and TRBJ2-7): GAGVSQSPRYKVAKRGQDVALRCDPISGHVSLFWYQQALGQGPEFLTYFQNEAQLDKSGLPSDRFFAERPEGSVSTLKIQRTQQEDSAVYLCASSPAAEQYFGPGTRLTVT.

This clonotype occurred many times. The V call is TRBV5-1, the J call TRBJ1-1; 7 positions agree with TRBD1. This CDR3 spans 14 amino acids. The germline V gene encodes CDR1 SGHRS and CDR2 YFSETQ. J gave up 0 bases and V 4 bases, and 3 bases lay outside the gene matches. DNA of the CDR3: TGCGCCAGCAGCCTGGGACAGATGAACACTGAAGCTTTCTTT. The encoded protein is CASSLGQMNTEAFF.

This chain connects TRBV10-3 to TRBJ1-2; perhaps TRBD1 as D (5 bases). CDR3 length equals 12 residues. Germline CDR1 reads ENHRY; CDR2 reads SYGVKD. The V end lost 10 bases, the J end lost 3 bases, and 12 bases lay between the germline ends. Written as DNA, the CDR3 is TGTGCCACCTTAGGGGAAGACTATGGCTACACCTTC. It specifies CATLGEDYGYTF.

The rearrangement uses TRBV11-2 and TRBJ2-4; D might be TRBD2 (5 bases). V was shortened by 6 bases and J by 1 base, with 7 bases between the two germline ends. Looked up from germline, CDR1 is SGHAT and CDR2 is FQNNGV. This CDR3 has 13 residues. The DNA for the CDR3 is TGTGCCAGCAGAAGGGAGGCCAAAAACATTCAGTACTTC. It specifies CASRREAKNIQYF.

This clonotype has a single count. The gene calls are TRBV21-1 and TRBJ2-7. TRBV21-1 is annotated as a pseudogene. This CDR3 contains 13 residues. CDR3 sequence: CASSKDTKEDQYF. For the CDR3, the DNA is TGTGCCAGCAGCAAAGACACCAAAGAAGACCAGTACTTC.

This chain's CDR3 is CASHSGNSYEQYF. The CDR3 bases are TGTGCCAGCCACAGCGGAAACTCCTACGAGCAGTACTTC. This chain connects TRBV6-5 to TRBJ2-7; tentatively, D is TRBD2 (5 bases). The length of the CDR3 is 13 residues. The V and J ends lost 8 bases and 0 bases respectively, with 11 bases between them. Germline V gene data show CDR1 as MNHEY and CDR2 as SVGAGI.

This clonotype occurred a few times. The chain combines TRBV7-8 with TRBJ1-4; a weak D match, TRBD1 (5 bases). Germline CDR1 is SGHVS and CDR2 is FQNEAQ. The V gene lost 2 bases and the J gene lost 8 bases, with 18 bases spanning the gap. The CDR3 contains 16 residues. CDR3: CASSLILGVPGEKLFF. The CDR3 DNA sequence: TGTGCCAGCAGCTTAATCTTGGGGGTCCCCGGCGAAAAACTGTTTTTT.

J is TRBJ2-5 and V is TRBV5-8; 11 nucleotides line up with TRBD2. The end of the DNA fits TRBJ2-1 better, so the J call may be wrong. The CDR3 extends over 15 amino acids. Looked up from germline, CDR1 is SGHTS and CDR2 is YDEGEE. CDR3 sequence reads: CASSRSGRASHEQFF. The CDR3 DNA sequence: TGTGCCAGCAGTCGTAGCGGGAGGGCCTCCCATGAGCAGTTCTTC.

The table lists this clonotype with many counts. The gene calls are TRBV6-2 or TRBV6-3 and TRBJ2-1; a weak D match, TRBD2 (6 bases). With the DNA end fitting TRBJ2-5 better, the J assignment may be wrong. The CDR3 loop spans 14 amino acids. Germline V gene lookup returns CDR1 MNHEY and CDR2 SVGEGT. In DNA form, the CDR3 reads TGTGCCAGCAGACGACTAGTTCGGGTCGAGACCCAGTACTTC. Translating it yields CASRRLVRVETQYF.

The chain carries TRBV29-1 and TRBJ2-3; D perhaps matches TRBD2 (5 bases). Germline CDR1 SQVTM, CDR2 ANQGSEA. Between the trimmed V and J ends, which lost 8 bases and 6 bases, there was a span of 18 bases. The CDR3 extends over 13 amino acids. In nucleotides, the CDR3 is TGCAGCATAGGAGCCGGAGGTTGGGATACGCAGTATTTT. It encodes CSIGAGGWDTQYF.

Here the CDR3 reads CASSLRPGQGDGYTF. The CDR3 nucleotides are TGTGCCAGCAGCTTACGGCCCGGACAGGGGGATGGCTACACCTTC. The rearrangement joins TRBV7-6 to TRBJ1-2, with TRBD1 matching over 10 bases. CDR1 and CDR2 from the germline V gene are SGHVS and FNYEAQ. The CDR3 sequence is 15 residues long. After removal of 2 bases from V and 6 bases from J, the junction contained 6 bases not matched to a gene. Filled out from reference TRBV7-6 and TRBJ1-2, the complete variable domain reads GAGVSQSPRYKVTKRGQDVALRCDPISGHVSLYWYRQALGQGPEFLTYFNYEAQQDKSGLPNDRFSAERPEGSISTLTIQRTEQRDSAMYRCASSLRPGQGDGYTFGSGTRLTVV.

The chain joins TRBV4-1 to TRBJ1-1; D remains unclear. Looked up from germline, CDR1 is MGHRA and CDR2 is YSYEKL. The CDR3 is 14 amino acids. The V and J ends lost 0 bases and 8 bases respectively, with 13 bases between them. In DNA, the CDR3 is TGCGCCAGCAGCCAAGAAGGCTTCCCCACGGAAGCTTTCTTT. Translated, it gives CASSQEGFPTEAFF.

This clonotype was counted only a few times. The chain joins TRBV6-5 to TRBJ1-2, with 10 nucleotides matching TRBD1. Germline values: CDR1 MNHEY, CDR2 SVGAGI. The CDR3 consists of 15 residues. V dropped 5 bases and J dropped 7; count of bases not matched to a gene: 10. The CDR3 sequence: CASSMTGGEVAGYTF. The CDR3 DNA is TGTGCCAGCAGTATGACAGGGGGCGAGGTGGCTGGCTACACCTTC.

This clonotype was counted only a few times. V usage is TRBV10-2 and J usage is TRBJ2-1, with a tentative D call TRBD1 (6 bases). TRBJ2-5 matches the DNA end more closely, so the J call is doubtful. The CDR3 is 13 residues long. From germline, CDR1 is WSHSY and CDR2 SAAADI. CDR3 bases: TGCGCCAGCCTCGGTAGGGGGCAAGAGACCCAGTACTTC. It specifies CASLGRGQETQYF.

This clonotype showed up just a few times. The V call is TRBV12-3 or TRBV12-4, the J call TRBJ1-3; D ambiguous. Trimming removed 2 bases from V and 4 bases from J, with 9 bases in between. This CDR3 region has 14 residues. CDR3 bases: TGTGCCAGCAGTTTAAGTTCCGAAGGAAACACCATATATTTT. Amino acid sequence: CASSLSSEGNTIYF.

In this sample, this clonotype turned up a few times. V usage is TRBV5-1 and J usage is TRBJ2-5; TRBD1 matches at 11 bases. With V trimmed by 4 bases and J by 1 base, 6 bases remained unmatched. Germline V CDR1 and CDR2: SGHRS, YFSETQ. The CDR3 covers 16 residues. The CDR3 nucleotides are TGCGCCAGCAGCCCTGGGACAGGGGGGTCCCAAGAGACCCAGTACTTC. It translates to CASSPGTGGSQETQYF.

CDR3 protein: CASSTTPTGPKNIQYF. CDR3 in DNA: TGTGCCAGCAGCACCACCCCGACAGGGCCAAAAAACATTCAGTACTTC. The chain uses TRBV9 and TRBJ2-4; 7 bases line up with TRBD1. Trimming cost V 4 bases and J 4 bases; bases outside gene matches: 11. The CDR3 extends over 16 amino acids. Per germline, CDR1 SGDLS and CDR2 YYNGEE. Complete variable domain (other parts from reference TRBV9 and TRBJ2-4): DSGVTQTPKHLITATGQRVTLRCSPRSGDLSVYWYQQSLDQGLQFLIQYYNGEERAKGNILERFSAQQFPDLHSELNLSSLELGDSALYFCASSTTPTGPKNIQYFGAGTRLSVL.

The chain uses TRBV12-3 or TRBV12-4 and TRBJ2-3, with TRBD2 matching 8 bases. The CDR3 is 14 amino acids. The junction had 8 bases not matched to a gene; V was cut back by 10 bases and J by 2 bases. In nucleotides, the CDR3 is TGTGCCAACTCCCGGGGGGGGCCCACAGATACGCAGTATTTT. Its translation is CANSRGGPTDTQYF.

This clonotype occurred a few times. V is TRBV12-3 or TRBV12-4 and J is TRBJ2-6; 7 bases map to TRBD1. The CDR3 loop spans 19 amino acids. After removal of 2 bases from V and 0 bases from J, the junction contained 10 bases not matched to a gene. CDR3 sequence: CASSLRQGRFRSGANVLTF. CDR3 DNA sequence: TGTGCCAGCAGTTTACGACAGGGCAGGTTCCGCTCTGGGGCCAACGTCCTGACTTTC.

This clonotype was found a few times. The chain recombines TRBV7-2 with TRBJ1-5; weak D call: TRBD1 (6 bases). Germline CDR1 is SGHTA and CDR2 is FQGNSA. V was trimmed by 5 bases and J by 2 bases, leaving 13 bases between them. The CDR3 runs 15 residues. The CDR3 spells CASSPGQPGNQPQHF. CDR3 DNA sequence: TGTGCCAGCAGCCCCGGACAGCCCGGCAATCAGCCCCAGCATTTT.

Concerning this clonotype itself: One junction end disagrees with the germline gene, perhaps due to a read error. V usage is TRBV9 and J usage is TRBJ2-7; TRBD2 matches at 9 bases. The CDR3 covers 12 residues. In germline, CDR1 is SGDLS, CDR2 YYNGEE. As DNA, the CDR3 is TGTGCCAGCAGTAGCGGGAGCTACGAGCAGAACTTC. Translation gives CASSSGSYEQNF.

This clonotype appeared a few times. The gene calls are TRBV4-1 and TRBJ1-5, with TRBD1 matching over 10 bases. The germline gives CDR1 MGHRA, CDR2 YSYEKL. V lost 0 bases and J lost 0; bases outside the gene matches: 11. This CDR3 has 20 amino acids. CDR3: CASSQEISGTGAHSNQPQHF. The DNA of the CDR3 is TGCGCCAGCAGCCAAGAAATCTCCGGGACAGGGGCCCATAGCAATCAGCCCCAGCATTTT.

The rearrangement links TRBV4-1 to TRBJ2-5; maybe TRBD1 (6 bases). The ends were cut back, 4 bases at V and 3 bases at J, with 15 bases in the middle. Germline values: CDR1 MGHRA, CDR2 YSYEKL. The CDR3 length is 15 residues. The CDR3 loop is CASSRGGQREETQYF. In nucleotides, the CDR3 is TGCGCCAGCAGCCGTGGTGGACAGCGAGAAGAGACCCAGTACTTC.